In this sample, the clone carrying this T cell receptor beta chain turned up a few times. Its specificity is unknown. The data derive from a study of beta chain features in type 1 diabetes. Expressed TCRB transcripts were sequenced because the entire RNA isolate underwent reverse transcription. Measured with immunoSEQ multiplex PCR; TCRdb has only the in-frame clones, and not every one. This table holds under 150,000 clones, around 7% found once. Overall study results and limits: A greater similarity of naive, central memory and Treg TCRB repertoires was seen among patients than among healthy donors. There were fewer insertions and more deletions at the VDJ junctions of type 1 diabetes patients. Highly expressing activated T cells could be over-counted with a cDNA template.

Germline trimming cut 0 bases from V and 4 bases from J; bases unmatched to any gene: 6. The germline V gene has CDR1 SGHKS and CDR2 YYEKEE (reference sequence). The CDR3 is 16 amino acids. Sequenced sample: central memory CD4+ T cells from blood. J is TRBJ2-1 and V is TRBV5-5, with TRBD2 matching over 8 bases. The origin of this receptor is a woman between 25 and 40 years old in good health. CDR3 coding DNA: TGTGCCAGCAGCTTGGCTCTCACTAGCGGTTACAATGAGCAGTTCTTC. This codes for CASSLALTSGYNEQFF.